One and the same sample provided the 22 T cell receptor beta chains below, sequenced in a study of T cell changes during pregnancy in multiple sclerosis (dated by TCRdb to the late 2010s). The library was prepared using the immunoSEQ multiplex PCR assay. TCRdb limited this immuneACCESS table to in-frame rearrangements with V and J called. A share of clones is missing; checked studies link under half to unresolved V genes, and the rest is unexplained. Counted in this sample were 70,000 to 95,000 clones; just under 95% of them appeared once. The ten largest clones capture 4.3% of the sample. Sequencing used peripheral blood, obtained in the first trimester of pregnancy. The receptors derive from a female donor with multiple sclerosis, enrolled in a pregnancy study.

V and J are TRBV6-4 and TRBJ2-3; TRBD2 matches 8 bases. Trimming cost V 3 bases and J 5 bases; bases outside gene matches: 10. The CDR3 is 16 residues long. Germline V gene data show CDR1 as MRHNA and CDR2 as SNTAGT. The CDR3 bases are TGTGCCAGCAGTGAAGAGTCGGGGGGGGCATTAGATACGCAGTATTTT. Residues: CASSEESGGALDTQYF.

CDR3 in amino acids: CASGTIAGGETGELFF. The CDR3 nucleotides are TGTGCTAGTGGTACCATAGCGGGGGGTGAAACCGGGGAGCTGTTTTTT. The chain couples TRBV12-5 to TRBJ2-2; TRBD2 matches 10 bases. This CDR3 has 16 residues. The V gene's germline CDR1 is LGHNT and CDR2 FRNRAP. Trimming cost V 5 bases and J 5 bases; bases outside gene matches: 8. The full variable domain, with the rest looked up from reference TRBV12-5 and TRBJ2-2, is DARVTQTPRHKVTEMGQEVTMRCQPILGHNTVFWYRQTMMQGLELLAYFRNRAPLDDSGMPKDRFSAEMPDATLATLKIQPSEPRDSAVYFCASGTIAGGETGELFFGEGSRLTVL.

The rearrangement uses TRBV19 and TRBJ2-7; the D gene is possibly TRBD1 (6 bases). The V gene's germline CDR1 is LNHDA and CDR2 SQIVND (reference sequence). The germline V and J ends were trimmed by 7 bases and 5 bases, with 15 bases remaining between them. CDR3 length: 13 amino acids. The CDR3 loop is CASKTGGSHEQYF. The DNA for the CDR3 is TGTGCCAGTAAGACAGGAGGTTCCCACGAGCAGTACTTC.

The rearrangement joins TRBV6-6 to TRBJ1-6; 7 positions match TRBD1. The V and J ends lost 9 bases and 3 bases, in that order; junction bases with no gene match: 5. Looked up from germline, CDR1 is MNHNY and CDR2 is SVGAGI (reference sequence). The CDR3 is made up of 14 amino acids. The CDR3 sequence: CASLPGGYNSPLHF. CDR3 nucleotide sequence: TGTGCCAGTCTTCCAGGGGGCTATAATTCACCCCTCCACTTT.

The rearrangement joins TRBV25-1 to TRBJ2-5; 7 bases are shared with TRBD1. Germline lookup yields CDR1 MGHDK and CDR2 SYGVNS. CDR3 length equals 15 residues. With V trimmed by 4 bases and J by 4 bases, 9 bases remained unmatched. The CDR3 reads CASSVPGAGGETQYF. The CDR3 DNA reads TGTGCCAGCAGTGTCCCAGGGGCAGGGGGAGAGACCCAGTACTTC.

V usage is TRBV15 and J usage is TRBJ1-1, with D perhaps matching TRBD1 (6 bases). Germline assignment: CDR1 LNHNV and CDR2 YYDKDF (reference sequence). The CDR3 is 15 amino acids. V lost 3 bases, J lost 0 bases, and 11 bases lay in between. The CDR3 DNA reads TGTGCCACCAGCAGTACCCAGGGGATGAACACTGAAGCTTTCTTT. Amino acids: CATSSTQGMNTEAFF.

The J gene is TRBJ1-5, the V gene TRBV19; D is unclear. The CDR3 runs 16 residues. V lost 0 bases to trimming and J lost 6 bases, with 15 bases between them. Germline V gene data show CDR1 as LNHDA and CDR2 as SQIVND (reference sequence). The CDR3 DNA is TGTGCCAGTAGTATAGATTTTACGGGGTTCCTTCAGCCCCAGCATTTT. This encodes CASSIDFTGFLQPQHF.

This clone has at least ten counts. This chain connects TRBV7-2 to TRBJ2-1, with 9 nucleotides matching TRBD2. The CDR3 is 15 amino acids. Germline V lookup: CDR1 SGHTA, CDR2 FQGNSA. The junction had 4 bases not matched to a gene; V was cut back by 3 bases and J by 4 bases. The CDR3 region is CASSFIAGEYNEQFF. CDR3 DNA: TGTGCCAGCAGCTTTATAGCGGGGGAGTACAATGAGCAGTTCTTC.

The gene calls are TRBV9 and TRBJ2-5, with a tentative D call TRBD2 (6 bases). Trimming removed 3 bases from V and 2 bases from J, with 11 bases in between. There are 14 residues in the CDR3. Germline values: CDR1 SGDLS, CDR2 YYNGEE. For the CDR3, the DNA is TGTGCCAGCAGCGGCCGGGACTCTCAAGAGACCCAGTACTTC. Protein: CASSGRDSQETQYF.

The rearrangement uses TRBV27 and TRBJ2-2; 9 bases map to TRBD1. CDR1 is MNHEY, CDR2 SMNVEV, per germline (reference sequence). Trimming took 6 bases from V and 6 from J; bases not matched to a gene: 5. This CDR3 contains 14 residues. CDR3 sequence (DNA): TGTGCCAGCAGGAGACAGGGGGGGGCCGGGGAGCTGTTTTTT. This codes for CASRRQGGAGELFF.

This clone was seen more than once but under ten times. The rearrangement joins TRBV2 to TRBJ1-3; D is possibly TRBD1 (6 bases). Trimming shortened V by 6 bases and J by 0 bases, and 15 bases separated the two germline ends. This CDR3 contains 16 residues. Per the germline V gene, CDR1 is SNHLY and CDR2 is FYNNEI. In nucleotides, the CDR3 is TGTGCCAGCAGGGGATGGACAGAGGGCTCTGGAAACACCATATATTTT. Translation: CASRGWTEGSGNTIYF.

The chain has TRBV6-1 and TRBJ2-3; D might be TRBD2 (6 bases). Deletions cut 3 bases from V and 6 bases from J, with 13 bases between. The length of the CDR3 is 14 residues. Germline values: CDR1 MNHNS, CDR2 SASEGT. CDR3 sequence reads: CASSERAGSDTQYF. Here the CDR3 DNA reads TGTGCCAGCAGTGAGAGGGCGGGGTCTGATACGCAGTATTTT.

The V gene is TRBV7-2, the J gene TRBJ1-4, with 10 bases that match TRBD1. The CDR3 contains 14 residues. V gave up 5 bases and J gave up 8 bases; unmatched junction bases: 5. From germline, CDR1 is SGHTA and CDR2 FQGNSA. DNA for the CDR3: TGTGCCAGCAGCCTATCGACAGGGGGCGAAAAACTGTTTTTT. Protein product: CASSLSTGGEKLFF.

The chain uses TRBV29-1 and TRBJ1-2, with 9 bases lining up with TRBD1. Losses at the gene ends were 3 bases for V and 3 bases for J; bases not matched to a gene: 5. Germline CDR1 SQVTM, CDR2 ANQGSEA. CDR3 length: 14 amino acids. The CDR3 sequence is CSVEGGDRDYGYTF. DNA of the CDR3: TGCAGCGTTGAGGGGGGGGACAGGGACTATGGCTACACCTTC.

J is TRBJ2-7 and V is TRBV7-3; TRBD2 matches at 8 bases. CDR1 and CDR2 (germline): SGHTA, FQGTGA. With V trimmed by 8 bases and J by 3 bases, 6 bases remained unmatched. This CDR3 has 13 amino acids. CDR3 sequence reads: CASSRSGGYEQYF. The CDR3 DNA is TGTGCCAGCTCTCGGAGCGGGGGCTACGAGCAGTACTTC. Supplemented by reference TRBV7-3 and TRBJ2-7, the full variable domain reads GAGVSQTPSNKVTEKGKYVELRCDPISGHTALYWYRQSLGQGPEFLIYFQGTGAADDSGLPNDRFFAVRPEGSVSTLKIQRTERGDSAVYLCASSRSGGYEQYFGPGTRLTVT.

This clone was seen just once. Germline and junction disagree at one end, which may indicate a read error. This rearrangement joins TRBV2 to TRBJ1-5; maybe TRBD1 (5 bases). The CDR3 has 14 residues. CDR1 is SNHLY and CDR2 is FYNNEI in the germline V gene. The CDR3 is CASTEDSQGQPQHF. CDR3 coding DNA: TGTGCCAGCACTGAAGACAGCCAGGGACAGCCCCAGCATTTT.

This rearrangement joins TRBV5-1 to TRBJ1-1; tentatively, D is TRBD1 (6 bases). The V and J ends lost 6 bases and 5 bases respectively, with 17 bases between them. In germline, CDR1 is SGHRS, CDR2 YFSETQ. The length of the CDR3 is 14 residues. CDR3 nucleotide sequence: TGCGCCAGCACCGTCCGGGGAGGGGGTACTGAAGCTTTCTTT. Translating gives CASTVRGGGTEAFF.

This chain joins TRBV6-1 and TRBJ1-1; 8 bases match TRBD1. The CDR3 spans 13 residues. The germline gives CDR1 MNHNS, CDR2 SASEGT. V shed 6 bases, J shed 4 bases, and the junction held 4 bases outside the gene matches. DNA of the CDR3: TGTGCCAGCAGGGGACAGGTGGGCACTGAAGCTTTCTTT. Translated: CASRGQVGTEAFF.

The rearrangement uses TRBV6-6 and TRBJ2-7; D gene unclear. This CDR3 spans 13 amino acids. The ends were cut back, 0 bases at V and 2 bases at J, with 5 bases in the middle. In germline, CDR1 is MNHNY, CDR2 SVGAGI (reference sequence). This CDR3 is CASSYSSAYEQYF. As DNA, the CDR3 is TGTGCCAGCAGTTACTCAAGCGCCTACGAGCAGTACTTC.

The chain has TRBV30 and TRBJ2-7, with a tentative D call TRBD2 (5 bases). This CDR3 has 13 amino acids. V was clipped by 5 bases and J by 2 bases, with 13 bases between them. Germline V gives CDR1 GTSNPN, CDR2 SVGIG (reference sequence). CDR3 loop: CAWSWRPAYEQYF. CDR3 bases: TGTGCCTGGTCGTGGAGGCCCGCCTACGAGCAGTACTTC.

The gene calls are TRBV27 and TRBJ2-2; TRBD1 might be the D (7 bases). This CDR3 is built from 14 residues. From germline, CDR1 is MNHEY and CDR2 SMNVEV (reference sequence). The V end was cut by 11 bases, the J end by 4 bases, with 17 bases between. The CDR3 DNA sequence: TGTGCCTCCACCAGGGGGGCGAGCACCGGGGAGCTGTTTTTT. Protein sequence: CASTRGASTGELFF.

The chain uses TRBV6-1 and TRBJ2-1, with TRBD2 matching over 7 bases. The V gene end was trimmed by 4 bases and the J gene end by 2 bases; junction bases not matched to a gene: 5. This CDR3 has 15 residues. The V gene's germline CDR1 is MNHNS and CDR2 SASEGT. The CDR3, as DNA: TGTGCCAGCAGTGCAGGACTAGTAACCTACAATGAGCAGTTCTTC. Translation gives CASSAGLVTYNEQFF.